These T cell receptor beta chains were read from a single sample in a study of response to subunit inactivated influenza vaccine. TCRdb used MiXCR to reprocess the RT-PCR reads, holding one entry per CDR3 protein. The data contain some 300,000 distinct CDR3 sequences, over 20% of them singletons. The sample consisted of PBMCs from blood, taken about 20 months after vaccination. The receptors here all came from a man aged 50-75 years who received an inactivated influenza vaccine. Both conserved end residues are part of each CDR3. The D gene is left open where the match is weak. A row's size may be missing; if present it is once, few, many or a size class.

-	TRBV6-2/TRBV6-3	TRBJ1-1	-	TGTGCCAGCAGTTACTTGTCAGACCAGAACACTGAAGCTTTCTTT	CASSYLSDQNTEAFF
-	TRBV6-5	TRBJ2-5	-	TGTGCCAGCACTGACCAGACCGGGACTGGGTACTTC	CASTDQTGTGYF
-	TRBV18	TRBJ1-1	-	TGTGCCAGCTCACCCCGGACTGAGGTTCCTGAAGCTTTCTTT	CASSPRTEVPEAFF
-	TRBV5-5	TRBJ1-1	-	TGTGCCAGCAGCTTGGGGGGGTTCGGTGAAGCTTTCTTT	CASSLGGFGEAFF
TRBD1	TRBV4-3	TRBJ1-3	few	TGCGCCAGCAGCCAAGATCAAATTAAACAGGGGAGCTCTGGAAACACCATATATTTT	CASSQDQIKQGSSGNTIYF
-	TRBV7-9	TRBJ1-1	few	TGTGCCAGCAGCGTTACAGGGATGGGGAGGACTGAAGCTTTCTTT	CASSVTGMGRTEAFF
-	TRBV28	TRBJ2-5	-	TGTGCCAGCAGTTTATGGTCCAGAAAAGGGCAAGAGACCCAGTACTTC	CASSLWSRKGQETQYF
-	TRBV5-1	TRBJ1-4	many	TGCGCCAGCAGCTTCCGTCCGGGGGGACAAGGGGAAAAACTGTTTTTT	CASSFRPGGQGEKLFF
-	TRBV7-2	TRBJ1-1	-	TGTGCCAGCAGCTTAGCAGTCTCGGTTGAAGCTTTCTTT	CASSLAVSVEAFF
TRBD1	TRBV6-2/TRBV6-3	TRBJ1-5	many	TGTGCCAGCAGAAGCGGACAGGGCCTTCAGCCCCAGCATTTT	CASRSGQGLQPQHF
TRBD1	TRBV5-5	TRBJ1-6	many	TGTGCCAGCAGCTTCTCCGGGACAGGAGGTTCACCCCTCCACTTT	CASSFSGTGGSPLHF
TRBD2	TRBV12-3/TRBV12-4	TRBJ2-2	few	TGTGCCAGCAGACGACCGGGACTAGCCGAGACCGGGGAGCTGTTTTTT	CASRRPGLAETGELFF
TRBD2	TRBV4-3	TRBJ2-1	few	TGCGCCAGCAGCCAAGGGGGCGCGGGAGGGCCAGGGTCCTACAATGAGCAGTTCTTC	CASSQGGAGGPGSYNEQFF
-	TRBV4-3	TRBJ2-5	once	TGCGCCAGCAGCCAAGGAATGAGGGAGACCCAGTACTTC	CASSQGMRETQYF
-	TRBV7-9	TRBJ1-2	-	TGTGCCAGCAGCTTAGGCTCTATTAATAACTATGGCTACACCTTC	CASSLGSINNYGYTF
-	TRBV7-7	TRBJ2-5	few	TGTGCCAGCGGGGGTGGGGAGACCCAGTACTTC	CASGGGETQYF
-	TRBV6-5	TRBJ2-6	-	TGTGCCAGCAGTTACTCGGGCTCTGGGGCCAACGTCCTGACTTTC	CASSYSGSGANVLTF
TRBD1	TRBV10-3	TRBJ2-7	-	TGTGCCATCAGTGGGACAGGGGTGCCCAATTACGACGAGCAGTACTTC	CAISGTGVPNYDEQYF
TRBD1	TRBV7-9	TRBJ1-2	-	TGTGCCAGCAGCTGGGGACAGCTGGCAGCTAACTATGGCTACACCTTC	CASSWGQLAANYGYTF
-	TRBV7-2	TRBJ1-2	-	TGTGCCAGCAGCTTCACAGGCGATCATGGCTACACCTTC	CASSFTGDHGYTF
TRBD2	TRBV4-3	TRBJ2-5	-	TGCGCCAGCAGCCAAGATCTGGGACACTGGACTAGCGGGAGCGCCGAGACCCAGTACTTC	CASSQDLGHWTSGSAETQYF
-	TRBV27	TRBJ2-7	-	TGTGCCAGCAGTTTATCCCCACATTACGAGCAGTACTTC	CASSLSPHYEQYF
-	TRBV5-1	TRBJ2-1	few	TGCGCCAGCAGCTTGGGCCTGTTTAATGAGCAGTTCTTC	CASSLGLFNEQFF
TRBD1	TRBV12-3/TRBV12-4	TRBJ2-2	-	TGTGCCAGCAGTGACACAGGGGATGGCGGGGAGCTGTTTTTT	CASSDTGDGGELFF
-	TRBV5-1	TRBJ1-2	-	TGCGCCAGCAGCTTGGAGGGGGATCGGGGCTACACCTTC	CASSLEGDRGYTF
-	TRBV25-1	TRBJ2-4	few	TGTGCCAGCAGTGACTCATTCCAGGGGTCGTACTTC	CASSDSFQGSYF